The clone carrying this T cell receptor (beta chain) was found a few times. Treatment here: oral pan-JAK inhibitor, 5-10 mg twice daily. The CDR3 loop spans 20 amino acids. J gave up 0 bases and V 0 bases, and 10 bases lay outside the gene matches. Germline CDR1 reads MGHRA; CDR2 reads YSYEKL. This specimen comes from a study of CD8+ T cells in alopecia areata. Study-level information: Treated patients received severity scores based on the percentage of scalp area affected.

RNA extraction was followed by reverse transcription into cDNA, which acted as the sequencing template. The assay was immunoSEQ multiplex PCR, and TCRdb's table has in-frame clones only and misses some. The sample includes roughly 210,000 clones, 43% of them seen just once. Here the sequenced sample was CD4+ T cells sorted from blood, taken at approximately week 36, from a patient treated with tofacitinib. This TCR was recovered from a human donor with alopecia areata. V and J are TRBV4-1 and TRBJ2-1; 11 bases align to TRBD2. This CDR3 reads CASSQDSASGRISSYNEQFF. The CDR3 DNA follows: TGCGCCAGCAGCCAAGATTCGGCTAGCGGGAGGATCAGCTCCTACAATGAGCAGTTCTTC.